A selection of T cell receptor beta chains follows, all from one sample in a study of cytomegalovirus exposure and HLA in healthy donors. Generated by immunoSEQ multiplex PCR, the TCRdb table keeps only in-frame clones and is missing some. This repertoire includes 96,000 or so clones. The sequencing input was PBMCs. The receptors were gathered from a girl aged 10 to 17 in good health and CMV-seropositive. Both conserved end residues are part of each CDR3. D genes are given only for firm matches.

d_call j_call v_call cdr3_nt cdr3_aa
TRBD2 TRBJ2-7 TRBV13 TGTGCCAGCAGCTTAAGTGCTAGCGGGCAATCCTACGAGCAGTACTTC CASSLSASGQSYEQYF
. TRBJ2-5 TRBV4-3 TGCGCCAGCAGCCCGCGTCTTCGGGAGACCCAGTACTTC CASSPRLRETQYF
. TRBJ1-5 TRBV6-1 TGTGCCAGCAGTCAAGGGGGGGAAATTCCGGGCCTATCCTCTGGGGGATATAGCAATCAGCCCCAGCATTTT CASSQGGEIPGLSSGGYSNQPQHF
TRBD1 TRBJ1-6 TRBV5-1 TGCGCCAGCAGCTTGACCGGGACAGTGGAAGGATCACCCCTCCACTTT CASSLTGTVEGSPLHF
. TRBJ1-2 TRBV7-2 TGTGCCAGCAGCTTAAAAGGGGCTAACTATGGCTACACCTTC CASSLKGANYGYTF
. TRBJ1-5 TRBV18 TGTGCCAGCTCACCCCGGGGAGGGGTCGACCTAAAAACTACGGGCAATCAGCCCCAGCATTTT CASSPRGGVDLKTTGNQPQHF
. TRBJ2-2 TRBV25-1 TGTGCCAGCAGTATCGGAGCGAACACCGGGGAGCTGTTTTTT CASSIGANTGELFF
TRBD2 TRBJ2-7 TRBV7-9 TGTGCCAGCAGCTTGGGAGCGGGGCGGAGCTACGAGCAGTACTTC CASSLGAGRSYEQYF
TRBD1 TRBJ1-2 TRBV9 TGTGCCAGCAGCGAACAGACAGGGAAGGGTGGCTACACCTTC CASSEQTGKGGYTF
. TRBJ1-5 TRBV27 TGTGCCAGCAGTTTGTCACAGAATAGCAATCAGCCCCAGCATTTT CASSLSQNSNQPQHF
. TRBJ1-6 TRBV28 TGTGCCAGCAGTTTGCAGGACAGATATAATTCACCCCTCCACTTT CASSLQDRYNSPLHF
. TRBJ1-5 TRBV2 TGTGCCAGCAGTGAGGGGGGTCCTAATCAGCCCCAGCATTTT CASSEGGPNQPQHF
TRBD1 TRBJ2-4 TRBV7-2 TGTGCCAGCAGCCCGGCTCCGTTGGGACAGGGGACTAACATTCAGTACTTC CASSPAPLGQGTNIQYF
. TRBJ1-6 TRBV19 TGTGCCAGTAGTATTGCCAGGGTAGCATCACCCCTCCACTTT CASSIARVASPLHF
. TRBJ2-3 TRBV18 TGTGCCAGCTCACCACCGGGGGGAGATACGCAGTATTTT CASSPPGGDTQYF
. TRBJ2-5 TRBV9 TGTGCCAGCAGCGTAGAGTCAGGCAGGGGAGAGACCCAGTACTTC CASSVESGRGETQYF
. TRBJ1-2 TRBV4-3 TGCGCCAGCAGCCAAGACAGGGTCGCCTATGGCTACACCTTC CASSQDRVAYGYTF
. TRBJ1-5 TRBV19 TGTGCCAGTTTGGGGCAGCAGAATCAGCCCCAGCATTTT CASLGQQNQPQHF
TRBD2 TRBJ2-3 TRBV6-4 TGTGCCAGCAGTGCACTAGCGGGGGGGCACGATACGCAGTATTTT CASSALAGGHDTQYF
. TRBJ1-2 TRBV30 TGTGCCTGGAAACCGGGACACGAGACGGGAGGCTACACCTTC CAWKPGHETGGYTF
. TRBJ1-6 TRBV28 TGTGCCAGCAGTCCGGGCCCTGAGGGCTCACCCCTCCACTTT CASSPGPEGSPLHF
. TRBJ1-1 TRBV4-1 TGCGCCAGCAGCCATTACGGGAACACTATAATGAACACTGAAGCTTTCTTT CASSHYGNTIMNTEAFF
. TRBJ1-3 TRBV9 TGTGCCAGCAGCTCCGGGGGGGGAGACACCATATATTTT CASSSGGGDTIYF
TRBD1 TRBJ1-1 TRBV12-5 TGTGCTAGTGGTTTGGTACTGGGACAGGGGATGACTGAAGCTTTCTTT CASGLVLGQGMTEAFF
. TRBJ2-1 TRBV6-1 TGTGCCAGCAGTGAAAGAGGGAGAGATGAGCAGTTCTTC CASSERGRDEQFF
TRBD2 TRBJ2-4 TRBV4-3 TGCGCCAGCAGCCAAGACCCCCCTAGCGGGGGGGCCAGGAACATTCAGTACTTC CASSQDPPSGGARNIQYF
TRBD1 TRBJ2-1 TRBV11-2 TGTGCCAGCAGCTTAGCTACAGGGGGTAATGAGCAGTTCTTC CASSLATGGNEQFF
. TRBJ1-4 TRBV5-1 TGCGCCAGCAGGGCCCGGGGGGACACTGAAAAACTGTTTTTT CASRARGDTEKLFF
. TRBJ1-2 TRBV28 TGTGCCAGCAGTCCCTCCTCTCTCTATGGCTACACCTTC CASSPSSLYGYTF
. TRBJ2-3 TRBV7-8 TGTGCCAGCAGCACAGGGAGCACAGATACGCAGTATTTT CASSTGSTDTQYF
. TRBJ1-1 TRBV5-4 TGTGCCAGCCACGAGACAGCAGGAATGAACACTGAAGCTTTCTTT CASHETAGMNTEAFF
. TRBJ2-3 TRBV2 TGTGCCAGCAGTGAAGCGCAAACCGGTACGCAGTATTTT CASSEAQTGTQYF
. TRBJ1-3 TRBV9 TGTGCCAGCACGCAGGGTTCAGGAAACACCATATATTTT CASTQGSGNTIYF
TRBD1 TRBJ1-1 TRBV10-1 TGCGCCAGCAGAAAATTCGGACAGGCCCCGATAATGAACACTGAAGCTTTCTTT CASRKFGQAPIMNTEAFF
. TRBJ2-3 TRBV7-7 TGTGCCAGCAGCTTACAGGGTGCTTCGGATACGCAGTATTTT CASSLQGASDTQYF